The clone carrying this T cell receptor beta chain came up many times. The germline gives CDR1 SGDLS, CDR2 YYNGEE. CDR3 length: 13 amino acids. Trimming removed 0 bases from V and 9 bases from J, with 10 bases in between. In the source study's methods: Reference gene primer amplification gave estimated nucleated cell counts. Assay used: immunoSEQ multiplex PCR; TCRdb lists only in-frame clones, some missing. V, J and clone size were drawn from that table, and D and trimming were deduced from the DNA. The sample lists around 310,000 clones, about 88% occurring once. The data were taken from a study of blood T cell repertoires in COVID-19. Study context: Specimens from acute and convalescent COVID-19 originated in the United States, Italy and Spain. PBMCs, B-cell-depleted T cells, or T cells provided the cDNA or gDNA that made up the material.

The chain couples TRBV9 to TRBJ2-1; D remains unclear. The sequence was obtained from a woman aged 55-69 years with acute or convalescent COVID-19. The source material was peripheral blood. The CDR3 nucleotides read TGTGCCAGCAGCGTAGGCTTAAGAGGTGAGCAGTTCTTC. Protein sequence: CASSVGLRGEQFF.